The T cell receptor beta chain under discussion was sequenced for a study of control samples from healthy donors and cancer patients. The data were produced by immunoSEQ multiplex PCR, yet TCRdb's version contains in-frame clones alone and is incomplete. This table has over 150,000 clones, approximately 92% appearing once. V was clipped by 3 bases and J by 0 bases, with 12 bases between them. CDR1 and CDR2 from the germline V gene are LGHDT and YNNKEL (reference sequence). This CDR3 spans 16 amino acids. The receptor comes from a man aged 30-40 years in good health. Sequencing used blood. V and J are TRBV3-1 (or the pseudogene TRBV3-2) and TRBJ1-5; D is possibly TRBD1 (5 bases). The CDR3 sequence: CASSQRGSYSNQPQHF. The DNA of the CDR3 is TGTGCCAGCAGCCAGAGGGGCAGCTATAGCAATCAGCCCCAGCATTTT.